The next 21 T cell receptor beta chains were all read from a single sample in a study of T cells in localized non-small cell lung cancer. Clones were sequenced by immunoSEQ multiplex PCR, and TCRdb holds only the in-frame ones, with some missing. The table has around 25,000 clones, more than 85% seen once. This specimen was peripheral blood, taken before any cancer treatment. These receptors all stem from a woman between 35 and 75 years old with stage I lung adenocarcinoma.

This chain uses TRBV14 with TRBJ1-3; possible D gene TRBD1, 5 bases. CDR1 and CDR2 (germline): SGHDN, FVKESK. V gave up 3 bases and J gave up 1 base, with 13 bases separating them. The CDR3 sequence is 16 residues long. The CDR3 nucleotides are TGTGCCAGCAGCCAGTTCCCCGGGGGATCTGGAAACACCATATATTTT. Protein product: CASSQFPGGSGNTIYF.

The V and J genes are TRBV27 and TRBJ1-1; D perhaps matches TRBD1 (5 bases). The length of the CDR3 is 13 residues. The germline CDR1 and CDR2 sequences are MNHEY and SMNVEV (reference sequence). Trimming shortened V by 6 bases and J by 1 base, and 9 bases separated the two germline ends. CDR3 region: CASSLGTNTEAFF. CDR3 sequence (DNA): TGTGCCAGCAGCCTTGGGACGAACACTGAAGCTTTCTTT.

This clone is a singleton in its sample. The CDR3 DNA sequence: TGTGCCAGCAGGACCCCCTCGAACACTGAAGCTTTCTTT. Amino acid sequence: CASRTPSNTEAFF. This rearrangement joins TRBV2 to TRBJ1-1; no firm D call. V lost 6 bases to trimming and J lost 1 base, with 9 bases between them. The CDR3 runs 13 residues. Germline V CDR1 and CDR2: SNHLY, FYNNEI. Complete variable domain (other parts from reference TRBV2 and TRBJ1-1): EPEVTQTPSHQVTQMGQEVILRCVPISNHLYFYWYRQILGQKVEFLVSFYNNEISEKSEIFDDQFSVERPDGSNFTLKIRSTKLEDSAMYFCASRTPSNTEAFFGQGTRLTVV.

V usage is TRBV27 and J usage is TRBJ2-7; no definite D call. With 4 bases removed from V and 4 bases from J, the gap between germline ends came to 11 bases. The CDR3 contains 13 residues. Germline assignment: CDR1 MNHEY and CDR2 SMNVEV (reference sequence). In nucleotides, the CDR3 is TGTGCCAGCAGTTATACGGCTAGATACGAGCAGTACTTC. Translation gives CASSYTARYEQYF.

The chain employs TRBV7-8 and TRBJ2-5, with D maybe TRBD2 (6 bases). The germline V gene encodes CDR1 SGHVS and CDR2 FQNEAQ. The CDR3 is 14 residues long. Trimming pared 5 bases from V and 5 bases from J, leaving 15 bases between. CDR3 bases: TGTGCCAGCAGCGCTCTCAGTGGGGGGGAGACCCAGTACTTC. Amino acid sequence: CASSALSGGETQYF.

The chain links TRBV7-2 to TRBJ2-1; D unresolved. Trimming left V 4 bases short and J 11 bases short, with 15 bases between. Germline-derived CDR1 and CDR2 are SGHTA and FQGNSA. This CDR3 comprises 13 residues. CDR3 region: CASSSFRTLKQFF. The CDR3 DNA is TGTGCCAGCAGCTCCTTCCGGACCCTTAAGCAGTTCTTC.

This clone is termed medium-sized (0.01 to 0.1%). V and J are TRBV19 and TRBJ1-5; D remains unclear. V lost 5 bases, J lost 4 bases, and 9 bases lay in between. In germline, CDR1 is LNHDA, CDR2 SQIVND (reference sequence). This CDR3 region has 13 residues. The CDR3 coding sequence is TGTGCCAGTAGTGCTAATTCGAATCAGCCCCAGCATTTT. Amino acid sequence: CASSANSNQPQHF.

The chain has TRBV5-1 and TRBJ2-5; TRBD1 matches 11 bases. Germline V lookup: CDR1 SGHRS, CDR2 YFSETQ. The CDR3 spans 16 residues. J gave up 5 bases and V 0 bases, and 6 bases lay outside the gene matches. The DNA for the CDR3 is TGCGCCAGCAGCTTGGGTGGACAGGGGGCGTGGGAGACCCAGTACTTC. Amino acid sequence: CASSLGGQGAWETQYF.

This clone was counted only a few times. The CDR3 DNA reads TGTGCCAGCAGCTTCTTTTCCGACTCTGGGGCCAACGTCCTGACTTTC. Its translation is CASSFFSDSGANVLTF. The V gene is TRBV5-4, the J gene TRBJ2-6; D is unresolved. Trimming removed 2 bases at V and 0 bases at J, with 9 bases between. This CDR3 has 16 residues. The germline gives CDR1 SGHNT, CDR2 YYREEE (reference sequence). The entire variable domain, with the rest obtained from reference TRBV5-4 and TRBJ2-6, is as follows: ETGVTQSPTHLIKTRGQQVTLRCSSQSGHNTVSWYQQALGQGPQFIFQYYREEENGRGNFPPRFSGLQFPNYSSELNVNALELDDSALYLCASSFFSDSGANVLTFGAGSRLTVL.

This clone was observed a few times. The chain combines TRBV11-2 with TRBJ2-3, with D perhaps TRBD2 (6 bases). Germline V lookup: CDR1 SGHAT, CDR2 FQNNGV. V lost 5 bases, J lost 1 base, and 16 bases lay in between. This CDR3 is 16 amino acids long. The CDR3 region has the DNA TGTGCCAGCAGCCTATCCCTGACGGGGGGCACAGATACGCAGTATTTT. Protein product: CASSLSLTGGTDTQYF.

This sequence joins TRBV30 and TRBJ2-1; D gene uncertain. The CDR3 spans 13 residues. The germline V and J ends were trimmed by 4 bases and 0 bases, with 7 bases remaining between them. Germline CDR1 is GTSNPN and CDR2 is SVGIG (reference sequence). CDR3 amino acids: CAWTLNSYNEQFF. CDR3 bases: TGTGCCTGGACCCTTAACTCCTACAATGAGCAGTTCTTC. The full variable domain, rest sourced from reference TRBV30 and TRBJ2-1, is SQTIHQWPATLVQPVGSPLSLECTVEGTSNPNLYWYRQAAGRGLQLLFYSVGIGQISSEVPQNLSASRPQDRQFILSSKKLLLSDSGFYLCAWTLNSYNEQFFGPGTRLTVL.

This chain joins TRBV6-5 and TRBJ2-7; the D gene is possibly TRBD1 (7 bases). The CDR3 spans 14 residues. V was clipped by 2 bases and J by 4 bases, with 12 bases between them. CDR1 MNHEY and CDR2 SVGAGI come from the germline V gene. The CDR3 DNA sequence: TGTGCCAGCAGTTACGGACAGGAGGGTTACGAGCAGTACTTC. Translation: CASSYGQEGYEQYF.

The chain recombines TRBV10-3 with TRBJ2-3; TRBD2 matches at 9 bases. CDR1 is ENHRY, CDR2 SYGVKD, per germline. This CDR3 contains 17 residues. After removal of 6 bases from V and 2 bases from J, the junction contained 12 bases not matched to a gene. The DNA for the CDR3 is TGTGCCATCAGCGGGGCTAGCGGGGCTTCCATCACAGATACGCAGTATTTT. Its protein is CAISGASGASITDTQYF.

The chain employs TRBV27 and TRBJ1-5; perhaps TRBD1 as D (6 bases). V gave up 4 bases and J gave up 0 bases, with 19 bases separating them. The CDR3 runs 18 residues. Per germline, CDR1 MNHEY and CDR2 SMNVEV (reference sequence). The CDR3 coding sequence is TGTGCCAGCAGTTCGCTGACAGGTGGGACCTATAGCAATCAGCCCCAGCATTTT. Its translation: CASSSLTGGTYSNQPQHF.

The chain uses TRBV5-1 and TRBJ2-5, with TRBD2 matching 10 bases. Germline CDR1 reads SGHRS; CDR2 reads YFSETQ. The CDR3 extends over 21 amino acids. Losses at the gene ends were 2 bases for V and 3 bases for J; bases not matched to a gene: 22. DNA for the CDR3: TGCGCCAGCAGCTTCTCATTGGCCCCGACTAGCGGGCGAGGTGGGGAAGAGACCCAGTACTTC. Translation gives CASSFSLAPTSGRGGEETQYF.

The J gene is TRBJ1-3, the V gene TRBV6-1; 7 bases line up with TRBD1. The CDR3 sequence is 15 residues long. V lost 5 bases to trimming and J lost 2 bases; unmatched junction nucleotides: 6. CDR1 and CDR2 from the germline V gene are MNHNS and SASEGT. In nucleotides, the CDR3 is TGTGCCAGCAGTCAGGACAGGCGAGCTGGAAACACCATATATTTT. This sequence encodes CASSQDRRAGNTIYF.

The genes are TRBV5-8 and TRBJ1-1; D unresolved. Germline lookup yields CDR1 SGHTS and CDR2 YDEGEE. The CDR3 is 13 residues long. Trimming shortened V by 4 bases and J by 1 base, and 8 bases separated the two germline ends. The CDR3 is CASSTTQNTEAFF. The CDR3, as DNA: TGTGCCAGCAGCACCACTCAGAACACTGAAGCTTTCTTT. The whole variable domain, filled in from reference TRBV5-8 and TRBJ1-1, reads EAGVTQSPTHLIKTRGQQATLRCSPISGHTSVYWYQQALGLGLQFLLWYDEGEERNRGNFPPRFSGRQFPNYSSELNVNALELEDSALYLCASSTTQNTEAFFGQGTRLTVV.

This chain links TRBV2 with TRBJ2-2; 7 nucleotides agree with TRBD2. The CDR3 length is 13 residues. Losses at the gene ends were 6 bases for V and 7 bases for J; bases not matched to a gene: 5. The germline gives CDR1 SNHLY, CDR2 FYNNEI. This CDR3 reads CASSGSGGGELFF. The CDR3, as DNA: TGTGCCAGCAGCGGCTCGGGGGGCGGGGAGCTGTTTTTT.

The genes are TRBV2 and TRBJ1-1, with unresolved D. CDR1 and CDR2 from the germline V gene are SNHLY and FYNNEI. The CDR3 extends over 15 amino acids. Trimming pared 8 bases from V and 0 bases from J, leaving 16 bases between. CDR3: CASSPGLLMNTEAFF. CDR3 in DNA: TGTGCCAGCTCCCCAGGACTGCTAATGAACACTGAAGCTTTCTTT. The full variable domain, rest sourced from reference TRBV2 and TRBJ1-1, is EPEVTQTPSHQVTQMGQEVILRCVPISNHLYFYWYRQILGQKVEFLVSFYNNEISEKSEIFDDQFSVERPDGSNFTLKIRSTKLEDSAMYFCASSPGLLMNTEAFFGQGTRLTVV.

In DNA form, the CDR3 reads TGTGCCAGCAGCCGAGGACGGTGGAATGAGCAGTTCTTC. Translated, it gives CASSRGRWNEQFF. J is TRBJ2-1 and V is TRBV7-9; D is unclear. The CDR3 totals 13 residues. Germline V gene sequence: CDR1 SEHNR, CDR2 FQNEAQ (reference sequence). V lost 5 bases to trimming and J lost 7 bases, with 12 bases between them.

The J gene is TRBJ1-2, the V gene TRBV9, with D uncertain. Trimming removed 3 bases at V and 4 bases at J, with 19 bases between. Germline V lookup: CDR1 SGDLS, CDR2 YYNGEE. This CDR3 has 16 residues. The CDR3 coding sequence is TGTGCCAGCAGCGACCGGCCGCAGGAAGGAACCTATGGCTACACCTTC. Amino acids: CASSDRPQEGTYGYTF.